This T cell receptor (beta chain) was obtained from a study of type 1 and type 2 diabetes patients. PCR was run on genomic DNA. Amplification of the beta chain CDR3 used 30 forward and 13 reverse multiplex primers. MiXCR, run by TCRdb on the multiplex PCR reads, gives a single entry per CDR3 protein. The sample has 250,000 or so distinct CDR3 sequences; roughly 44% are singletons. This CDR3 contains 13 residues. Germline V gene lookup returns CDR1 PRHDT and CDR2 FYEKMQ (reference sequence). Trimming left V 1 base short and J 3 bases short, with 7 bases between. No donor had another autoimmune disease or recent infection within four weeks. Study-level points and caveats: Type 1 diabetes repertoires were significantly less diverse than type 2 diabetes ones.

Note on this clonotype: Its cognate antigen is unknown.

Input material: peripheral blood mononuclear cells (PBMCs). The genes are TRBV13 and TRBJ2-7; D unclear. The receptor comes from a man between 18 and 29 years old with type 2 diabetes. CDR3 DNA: TGTGCCAGCAGCTTAGTTAATGACTACGAGCAGTACTTC. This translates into CASSLVNDYEQYF. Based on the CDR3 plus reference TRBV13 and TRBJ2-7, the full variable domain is AAGVIQSPRHLIKEKRETATLKCYPIPRHDTVYWYQQGPGQDPQFLISFYEKMQSDKGSIPDRFSAQQFSDYHSELNMSSLELGDSALYFCASSLVNDYEQYFGPGTRLTVT.